One T cell receptor (beta chain) is described in this entry. What it binds is not known. Some clones are missing from TCRdb's copy, which holds only in-frame ones; the method was immunoSEQ multiplex PCR. The top ten hold 2.5% to 3.5% of the sample, which has 230,000 or so clones, 85% to 90% seen once. J was trimmed by 6 bases and V by 6 bases; bases with no gene match: 17. CDR3 length equals 15 residues. Germline V gene lookup returns CDR1 SQVTM and CDR2 ANQGSEA. This sample stems from a study of cytomegalovirus exposure and HLA in healthy donors. Overall study: The roughly 700 first-cohort repertoires shared a platform with the approximately 130 validation repertoires, as reported in a later analysis. Study-level results: The study designated roughly 150 TCR beta chains cytomegalovirus-associated.

The sequencing input was PBMCs. The TCR comes from a woman aged 18-29 years in good health and CMV-seronegative. This chain links TRBV29-1 with TRBJ2-7; TRBD2 aligns across 7 bases. The CDR3 DNA sequence: TGCAGCGTCGCAACCCACCGAGGACTAGAAGGCGAGCAGTACTTC. Its translation: CSVATHRGLEGEQYF.